The present entry profiles one T cell receptor (beta chain) with its context. Its antigen is as yet unknown. Clones were read by immunoSEQ multiplex PCR, and TCRdb kept only the in-frame ones, dropping some. Of about 13,000 clones listed, 70% to 90% are singletons. The sample belongs to a study of T cell repertoires in ileal Crohn's disease. This CDR3 spans 15 amino acids. The V and J ends lost 3 bases and 3 bases respectively, with 14 bases between them. Germline V gene data show CDR1 as SNHLY and CDR2 as FYNNEI. Time point noted: neoterminal ileum biopsy at postoperative endoscopy, about 6 months after surgery. Findings and caveats of the study: Clonality above 26.8% at surgery always came with endoscopic recurrence. Postoperative endoscopy occurred within one year, median approximately 7 months.

This chain links TRBV2 with TRBJ2-5, with D possibly being TRBD1 (6 bases). The specimen was ileal tissue. This receptor was obtained from an adult with Crohn's disease. The CDR3 DNA reads as TGTGCCAGCAGTGAGGGCAGGGGCGCGGAAGAGACCCAGTACTTC. Protein product: CASSEGRGAEETQYF.